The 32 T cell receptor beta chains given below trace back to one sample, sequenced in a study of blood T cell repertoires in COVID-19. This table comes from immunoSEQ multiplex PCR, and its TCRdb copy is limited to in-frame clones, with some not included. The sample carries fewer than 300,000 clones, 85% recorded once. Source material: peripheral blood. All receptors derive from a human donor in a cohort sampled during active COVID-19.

CDR3 protein: CASSPQTTSGRGKQFF. CDR3 nucleotide sequence: TGTGCCAGCAGTCCCCAAACGACTAGCGGGAGAGGCAAGCAGTTCTTC. The rearrangement uses TRBV2 and TRBJ2-1, with TRBD2 matching over 12 bases. The germline V gene has CDR1 SNHLY and CDR2 FYNNEI. The junction had 13 bases not matched to a gene; V was cut back by 5 bases and J by 11 bases. CDR3 length: 16 residues.

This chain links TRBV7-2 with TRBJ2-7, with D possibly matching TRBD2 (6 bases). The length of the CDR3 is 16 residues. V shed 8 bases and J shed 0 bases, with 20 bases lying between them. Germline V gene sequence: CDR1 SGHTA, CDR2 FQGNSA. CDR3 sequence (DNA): TGTGCCAGCTCGACTAAAAACCCGACTAGCTCCTACGAGCAGTACTTC. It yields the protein CASSTKNPTSSYEQYF.

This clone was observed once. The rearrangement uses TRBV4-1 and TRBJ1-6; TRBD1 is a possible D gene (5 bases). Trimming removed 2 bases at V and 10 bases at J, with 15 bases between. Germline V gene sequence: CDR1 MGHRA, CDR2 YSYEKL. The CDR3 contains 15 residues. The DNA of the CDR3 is TGCGCCAGCAGCCAAACTGGAGGGGCACGGTCACCCCTCCACTTT. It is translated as CASSQTGGARSPLHF.

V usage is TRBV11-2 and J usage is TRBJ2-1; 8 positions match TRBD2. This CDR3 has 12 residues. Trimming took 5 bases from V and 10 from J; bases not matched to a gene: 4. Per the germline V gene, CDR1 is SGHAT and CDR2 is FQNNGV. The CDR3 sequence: CASSPTSAEQFF. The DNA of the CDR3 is TGTGCCAGCAGCCCGACTAGCGCCGAGCAGTTCTTC.

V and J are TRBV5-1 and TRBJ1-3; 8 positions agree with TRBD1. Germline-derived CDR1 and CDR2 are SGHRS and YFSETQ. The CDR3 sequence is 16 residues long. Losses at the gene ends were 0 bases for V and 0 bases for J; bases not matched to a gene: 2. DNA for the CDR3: TGCGCCAGCAGCTTGGGGGACAGGACCTCTGGAAACACCATATATTTT. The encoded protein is CASSLGDRTSGNTIYF.

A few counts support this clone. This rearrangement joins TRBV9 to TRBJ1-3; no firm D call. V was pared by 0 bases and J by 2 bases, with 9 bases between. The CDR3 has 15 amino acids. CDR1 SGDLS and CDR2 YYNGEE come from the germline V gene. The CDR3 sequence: CASSVDPTTGNTIYF. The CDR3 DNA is TGTGCCAGCAGCGTAGACCCTACCACTGGAAACACCATATATTTT.

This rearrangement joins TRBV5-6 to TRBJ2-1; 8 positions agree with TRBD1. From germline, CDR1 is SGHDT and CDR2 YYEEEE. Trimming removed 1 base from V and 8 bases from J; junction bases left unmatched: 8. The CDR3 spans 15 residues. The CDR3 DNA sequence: TGTGCCAGCAGCTTGTACGGACAGGGCCAGGATGAGCAGTTCTTC. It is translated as CASSLYGQGQDEQFF.

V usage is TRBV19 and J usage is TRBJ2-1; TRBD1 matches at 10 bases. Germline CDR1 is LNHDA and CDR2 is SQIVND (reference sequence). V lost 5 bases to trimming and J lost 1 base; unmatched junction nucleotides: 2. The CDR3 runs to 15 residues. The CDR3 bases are TGTGCCAGTAGTGGGGACAGGGGATCCTACAATGAGCAGTTCTTC. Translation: CASSGDRGSYNEQFF.

The CDR3 nucleotides read TGTGCCAGCAGCTTGACAGGGGGCGTCGGTGAAAAACTGTTTTTT. This sequence encodes CASSLTGGVGEKLFF. The chain employs TRBV7-9 and TRBJ1-4, with 10 bases lining up with TRBD1. Unmatched junction bases numbered 5, after V lost 3 bases and J lost 7 bases. CDR1 SEHNR and CDR2 FQNEAQ come from the germline V gene (reference sequence). The CDR3 contains 15 residues.

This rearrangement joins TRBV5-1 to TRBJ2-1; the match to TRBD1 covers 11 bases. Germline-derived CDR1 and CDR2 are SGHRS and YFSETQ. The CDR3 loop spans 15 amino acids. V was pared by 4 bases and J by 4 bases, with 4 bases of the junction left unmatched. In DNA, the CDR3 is TGCGCCAGCAGCACGGACAGGGGGCTATACAATGAGCAGTTCTTC. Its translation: CASSTDRGLYNEQFF.

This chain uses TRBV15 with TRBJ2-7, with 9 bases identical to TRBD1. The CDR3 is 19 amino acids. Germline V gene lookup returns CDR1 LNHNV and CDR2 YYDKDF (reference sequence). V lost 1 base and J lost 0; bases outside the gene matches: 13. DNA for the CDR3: TGTGCCACCAGCAGAGCTAGCCCCGTAGCGACAGGGGGCTCCTACGAGCAGTACTTC. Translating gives CATSRASPVATGGSYEQYF.

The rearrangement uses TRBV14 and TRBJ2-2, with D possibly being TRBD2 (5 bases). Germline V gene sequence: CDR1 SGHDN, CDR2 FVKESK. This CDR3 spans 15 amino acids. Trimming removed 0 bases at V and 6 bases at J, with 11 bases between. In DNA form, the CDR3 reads TGTGCCAGCAGCCAAGATCTAGGAGGAGCCGGGGAGCTGTTTTTT. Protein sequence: CASSQDLGGAGELFF.

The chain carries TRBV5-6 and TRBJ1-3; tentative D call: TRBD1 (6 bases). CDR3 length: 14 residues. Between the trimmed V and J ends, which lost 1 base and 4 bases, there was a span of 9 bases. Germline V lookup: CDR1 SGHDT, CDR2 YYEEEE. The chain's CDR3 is CASSLTGFGNTIYF. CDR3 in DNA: TGTGCCAGCAGCTTGACAGGGTTCGGAAACACCATATATTTT. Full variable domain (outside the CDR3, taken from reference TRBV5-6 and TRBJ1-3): DAGVTQSPTHLIKTRGQQVTLRCSPKSGHDTVSWYQQALGQGPQFIFQYYEEEERQRGNFPDRFSGHQFPNYSSELNVNALLLGDSALYLCASSLTGFGNTIYFGEGSWLTVV.

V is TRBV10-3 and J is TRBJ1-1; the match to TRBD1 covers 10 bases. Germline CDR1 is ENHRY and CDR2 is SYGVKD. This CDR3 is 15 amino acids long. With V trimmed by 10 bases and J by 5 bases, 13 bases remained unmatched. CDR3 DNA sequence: TGTGCCACCCGTCCCGGGACAGGGGATAGGACTGAAGCTTTCTTT. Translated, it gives CATRPGTGDRTEAFF.

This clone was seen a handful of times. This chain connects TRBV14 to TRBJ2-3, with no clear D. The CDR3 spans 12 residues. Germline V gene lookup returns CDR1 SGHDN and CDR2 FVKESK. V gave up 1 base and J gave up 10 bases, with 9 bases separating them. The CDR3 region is CASSQVPQAQYF. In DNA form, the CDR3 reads TGTGCCAGCAGCCAAGTGCCCCAGGCGCAGTATTTT.

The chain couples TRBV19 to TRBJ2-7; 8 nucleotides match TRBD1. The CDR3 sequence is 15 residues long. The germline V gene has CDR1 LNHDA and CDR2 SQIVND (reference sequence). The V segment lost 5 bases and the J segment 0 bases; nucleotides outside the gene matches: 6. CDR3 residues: CASSAAGTGSYEQYF. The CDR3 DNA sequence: TGTGCCAGTAGTGCCGCCGGGACAGGCTCCTACGAGCAGTACTTC. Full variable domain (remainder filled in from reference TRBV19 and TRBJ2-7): DGGITQSPKYLFRKEGQNVTLSCEQNLNHDAMYWYRQDPGQGLRLIYYSQIVNDFQKGDIAEGYSVSREKKESFPLTVTSAQKNPTAFYLCASSAAGTGSYEQYFGPGTRLTVT.

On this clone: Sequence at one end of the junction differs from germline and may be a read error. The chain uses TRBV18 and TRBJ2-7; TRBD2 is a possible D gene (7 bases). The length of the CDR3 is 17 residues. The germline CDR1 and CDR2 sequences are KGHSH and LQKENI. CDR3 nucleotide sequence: TGTGCCAGCTCACGAGCTGGGGGGGCCAGAACCTCCTCCGAGCAGTACTTC. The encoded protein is CASSRAGGARTSSEQYF.

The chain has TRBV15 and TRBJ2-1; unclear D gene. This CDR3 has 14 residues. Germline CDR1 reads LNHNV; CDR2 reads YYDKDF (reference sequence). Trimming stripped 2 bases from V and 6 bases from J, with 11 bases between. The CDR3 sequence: CATSRSSPPNEQFF. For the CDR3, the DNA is TGTGCCACCAGCAGAAGTAGCCCTCCCAATGAGCAGTTCTTC.

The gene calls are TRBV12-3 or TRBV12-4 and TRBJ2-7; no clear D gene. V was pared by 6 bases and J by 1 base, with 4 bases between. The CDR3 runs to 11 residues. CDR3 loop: CASSYSYEQYF. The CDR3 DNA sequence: TGTGCCAGCAGCTATTCCTACGAGCAGTACTTC.

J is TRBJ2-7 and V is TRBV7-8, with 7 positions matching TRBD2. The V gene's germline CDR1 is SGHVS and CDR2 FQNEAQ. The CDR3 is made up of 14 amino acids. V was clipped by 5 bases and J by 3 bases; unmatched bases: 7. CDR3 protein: CASSPRRTSYEQYF. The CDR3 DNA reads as TGTGCCAGCAGCCCTAGGAGGACTAGCTACGAGCAGTACTTC.

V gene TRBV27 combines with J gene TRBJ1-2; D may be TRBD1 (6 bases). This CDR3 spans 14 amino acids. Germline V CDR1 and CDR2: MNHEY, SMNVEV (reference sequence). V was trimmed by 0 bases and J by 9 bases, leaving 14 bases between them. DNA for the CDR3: TGTGCCAGCAGTTTATCGAGGGGGGGGCTTAGCTACACCTTC. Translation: CASSLSRGGLSYTF.

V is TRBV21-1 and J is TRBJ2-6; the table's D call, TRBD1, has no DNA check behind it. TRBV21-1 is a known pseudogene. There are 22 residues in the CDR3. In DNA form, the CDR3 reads TGTGCCAGCAGCCATCCAAGACGCAAAACCGGGACAGGGCTTCCTGGGGCCAACGTCCTGACTTTC. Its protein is CASSHPRRKTGTGLPGANVLTF.

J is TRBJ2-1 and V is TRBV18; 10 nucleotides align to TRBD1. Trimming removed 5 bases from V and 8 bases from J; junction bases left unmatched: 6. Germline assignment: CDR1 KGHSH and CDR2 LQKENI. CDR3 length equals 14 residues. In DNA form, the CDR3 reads TGTGCCAGCTCAGCGACGGGACAGGGGTATGAGCAGTTCTTC. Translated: CASSATGQGYEQFF.

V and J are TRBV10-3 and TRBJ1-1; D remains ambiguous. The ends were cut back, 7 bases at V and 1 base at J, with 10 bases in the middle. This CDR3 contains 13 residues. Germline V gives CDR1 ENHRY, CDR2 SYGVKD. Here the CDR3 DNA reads TGTGCCATCAAGGGTGGAGGGAACACTGAAGCTTTCTTT. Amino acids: CAIKGGGNTEAFF.

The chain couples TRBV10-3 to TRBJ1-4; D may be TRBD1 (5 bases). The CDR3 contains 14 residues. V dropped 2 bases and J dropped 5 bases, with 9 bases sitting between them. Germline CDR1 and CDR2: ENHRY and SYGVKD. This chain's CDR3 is CAISEDSRNEKLFF. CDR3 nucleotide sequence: TGTGCCATCAGTGAGGACAGCCGGAATGAAAAACTGTTTTTT.

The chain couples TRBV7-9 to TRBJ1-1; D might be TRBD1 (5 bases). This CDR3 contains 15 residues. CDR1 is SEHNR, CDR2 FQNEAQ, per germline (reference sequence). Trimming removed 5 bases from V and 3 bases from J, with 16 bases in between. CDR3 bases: TGTGCCAGCAGCCGGGACTCCTATTTGGACACTGAAGCTTTCTTT. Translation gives CASSRDSYLDTEAFF. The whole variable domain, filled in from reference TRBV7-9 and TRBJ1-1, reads DTGVSQNPRHKITKRGQNVTFRCDPISEHNRLYWYRQTLGQGPEFLTYFQNEAQLEKSRLLSDRFSAERPKGSFSTLEIQRTEQGDSAMYLCASSRDSYLDTEAFFGQGTRLTVV.

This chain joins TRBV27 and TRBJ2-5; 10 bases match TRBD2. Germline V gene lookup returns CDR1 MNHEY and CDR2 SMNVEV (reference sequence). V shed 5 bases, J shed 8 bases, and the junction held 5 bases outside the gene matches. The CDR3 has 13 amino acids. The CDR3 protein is CASSPSGSRTQYF. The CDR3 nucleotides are TGTGCCAGCAGTCCTAGCGGGAGTCGAACCCAGTACTTC.

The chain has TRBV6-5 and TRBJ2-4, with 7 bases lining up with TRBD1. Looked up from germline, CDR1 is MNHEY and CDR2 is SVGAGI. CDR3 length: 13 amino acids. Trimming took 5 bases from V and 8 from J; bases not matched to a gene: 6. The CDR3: CASSRTDRDIQYF. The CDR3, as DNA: TGTGCCAGCAGTCGTACCGACAGGGACATTCAGTACTTC.

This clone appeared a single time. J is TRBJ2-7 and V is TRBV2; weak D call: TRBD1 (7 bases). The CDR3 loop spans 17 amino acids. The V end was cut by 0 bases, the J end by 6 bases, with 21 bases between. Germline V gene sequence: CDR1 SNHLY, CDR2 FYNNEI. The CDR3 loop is CASSEAERVQGGTEQYF. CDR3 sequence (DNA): TGTGCCAGCAGTGAAGCGGAGAGAGTGCAGGGGGGCACCGAGCAGTACTTC.

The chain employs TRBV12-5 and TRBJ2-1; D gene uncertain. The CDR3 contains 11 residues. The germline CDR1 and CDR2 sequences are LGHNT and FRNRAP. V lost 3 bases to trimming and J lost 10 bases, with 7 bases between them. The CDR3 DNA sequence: TGTGCTAGTGGTTTTCGAGAGGAGCAGTTCTTC. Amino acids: CASGFREEQFF.

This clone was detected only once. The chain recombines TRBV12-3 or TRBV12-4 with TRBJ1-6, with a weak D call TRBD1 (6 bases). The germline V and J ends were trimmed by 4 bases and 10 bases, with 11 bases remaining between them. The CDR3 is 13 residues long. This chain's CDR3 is CASSSGVGSPLHF. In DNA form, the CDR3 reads TGTGCCAGCAGTTCAGGGGTGGGGTCACCCCTCCACTTT.

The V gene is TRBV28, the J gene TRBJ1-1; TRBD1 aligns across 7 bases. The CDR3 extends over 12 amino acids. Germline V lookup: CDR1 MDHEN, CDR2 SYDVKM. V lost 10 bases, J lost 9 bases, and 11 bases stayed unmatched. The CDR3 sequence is CATTTQGVKAFF. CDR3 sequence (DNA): TGTGCCACCACGACCCAGGGGGTAAAAGCTTTCTTT.